The source of this T cell receptor (beta chain) is a study of T cells after yellow fever vaccination. One entry per CDR3 protein, called by TCRdb with MiXCR from the 5' RACE reads. The sample holds 610,000 or so distinct CDR3 sequences; roughly an eighth are singletons and the top ten take 14% to 15%. This clonotype was seen more than once but under ten times. The CDR3 runs 17 residues. With 0 bases removed from V and 2 bases from J, the gap between germline ends came to 15 bases. Germline V gene data show CDR1 as SGDLS and CDR2 as YYNGEE. This sequence originates from a young man who received the YFV17D yellow fever vaccine. The genes are TRBV9 and TRBJ1-3; D remains unclear. This specimen consisted of PBMCs, obtained on the day of the yellow fever booster vaccination. The CDR3 DNA sequence: TGTGCCAGCAGCGTAGCGGCCTTAGATCGGACTGGAAACACCATATATTTT. Translation: CASSVAALDRTGNTIYF.